This is a list of T cell receptor beta chains from one sample in a study of OX40 agonist ivuxolimab in advanced cancers. Data came from immunoSEQ multiplex PCR; TCRdb stores just in-frame clones and leaves some out. The sample consists of approximately 52,000 clones, roughly 83% of them appearing once. The source material was CD4+ or CD8+ T cells sorted from blood, sampled in a trial of the OX40 agonist ivuxolimab. Receptors were obtained from an adult with an advanced solid tumor such as melanoma, head and neck, liver or kidney cancer. CDR3s include the opening cysteine and the closing phenylalanine or tryptophan. A D gene is named only where the DNA matches it firmly. Clone size is stated in some rows and not others, as once, few, many or a class when expanded.

j_call | d_call | clone_size | v_call | cdr3_nt | cdr3_aa
TRBJ2-5 | TRBD2 | NA | TRBV6-5 | TGTGCCAGCAGGGGCCCGGGACTAGCGGTAGACTTC | CASRGPGLAVDF
TRBJ2-7 | TRBD1 | NA | TRBV11-2 | TGTGCCAGCAGCTTAGAGACAGGGGGCCTCTACGAGCAGTACTTC | CASSLETGGLYEQYF
TRBJ1-6 | NA | NA | TRBV7-2 | TGTGCCAGCAGCCCTCAGGGTTGGGGGAATTCACCCCTCCACTTT | CASSPQGWGNSPLHF
TRBJ2-2 | NA | NA | TRBV5-8 | TGTGCCAGCAGCTTAGCGACAGTTTCGAACACCGGGGAGCTGTTTTTT | CASSLATVSNTGELFF
TRBJ2-3 | TRBD2 | NA | TRBV13 | TGTGCCAGCAGCTTATACTCTCGGACTAGCGGGAGGACTAGCACAGATACGCAGTATTTT | CASSLYSRTSGRTSTDTQYF
TRBJ1-6 | TRBD1 | NA | TRBV18 | TGTGCCAGCTCTCCGGACAGGGTGTTTCGCTCACCCCTCCACTTT | CASSPDRVFRSPLHF
TRBJ2-5 | NA | NA | TRBV7-2 | TGTGCCAGCAGCCGAGACAGGCGGCAAGAGACCCAGTACTTC | CASSRDRRQETQYF
TRBJ2-3 | NA | NA | TRBV9 | TGTGCCAGCAGCGCGACAGGGGAGGGGAGGCAGTATTTT | CASSATGEGRQYF
TRBJ2-5 | TRBD1 | NA | TRBV18 | TGTGCCAGCTCACCAGGGACAGAGCAAGAGACCCAGTACTTC | CASSPGTEQETQYF
TRBJ1-6 | NA | NA | TRBV7-2 | TGTGCCAGCAGCTTGGGGGCCTATAATTCACCCCTCCACTTT | CASSLGAYNSPLHF
TRBJ1-2 | NA | NA | TRBV27 | TGTGCCAGCAGTCCACAGGGAGACCTAAACTATGGCTACACCTTC | CASSPQGDLNYGYTF
TRBJ1-5 | NA | NA | TRBV19 | TGTGCCAGTAGTATGCTATTGGAGAGGCCCCAGCATTTT | CASSMLLERPQHF
TRBJ2-2 | TRBD1 | few | TRBV5-1 | TGCGCCAGCAGCCCGGGGACAGGGTGGGCCGGGGAGCTGTTTTTT | CASSPGTGWAGELFF
TRBJ1-2 | NA | NA | TRBV30 | TGTGCCTGGAGCGCCAGGGGAGGGATGGGTCGTGGCTACACCTTC | CAWSARGGMGRGYTF
TRBJ1-2 | TRBD1 | NA | TRBV2 | TGTGCCAGCAGGGGGGACAGGGTCCCTTTCGGCTACACCTTC | CASRGDRVPFGYTF
TRBJ2-7 | NA | NA | TRBV15 | TGTGCCACCAGTCGCAACGGGGTAAGGGACGAGCAGTACTTC | CATSRNGVRDEQYF
TRBJ1-2 | NA | NA | TRBV11-1 | TGTGCCAGCAGCTTTGAAAACTATGGCTACACCTTC | CASSFENYGYTF
TRBJ2-2 | TRBD1 | few | TRBV30 | TGTGCCTGGAGTGTAGGGGTGGGACAGGGGAACACCGGGGAGCTGTTTTTT | CAWSVGVGQGNTGELFF
TRBJ1-2 | NA | NA | TRBV5-6 | TGTGCCAGCAGCTTTGAATTTCAGGGAATTGACTATGGCTACACCTTC | CASSFEFQGIDYGYTF
TRBJ2-2 | NA | NA | TRBV7-2 | TGTGCCAGCAGCTCGGGCTCGCTAGCACCAACCGGGGAGCTGTTTTTT | CASSSGSLAPTGELFF
TRBJ1-5 | NA | few | TRBV6-1 | TGTGCCAGCAGCTCCGCGATCAGGGACCAGCCCCAGCATTTT | CASSSAIRDQPQHF
TRBJ2-5 | NA | NA | TRBV21-1 | TGTGCCAGCAGCAGCACAGGGGGAGAGACCCAGTACTTC | CASSSTGGETQYF